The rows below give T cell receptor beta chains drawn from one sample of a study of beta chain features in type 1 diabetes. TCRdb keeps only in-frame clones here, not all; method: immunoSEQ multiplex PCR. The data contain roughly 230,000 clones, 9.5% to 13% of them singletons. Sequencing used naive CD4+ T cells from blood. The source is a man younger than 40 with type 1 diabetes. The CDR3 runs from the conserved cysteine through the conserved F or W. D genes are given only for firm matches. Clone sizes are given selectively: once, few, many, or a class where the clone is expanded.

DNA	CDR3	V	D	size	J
TGTGCCAGCAGTCAAGACAGCACCAATCAGCCCCAGCATTTT	CASSQDSTNQPQHF	TRBV2	NA	NA	TRBJ1-5
TGTGCTAGTGGTTTGGTAAAGGGACAGGGACCCCATAATTCACCCCTCCACTTT	CASGLVKGQGPHNSPLHF	TRBV12-5	TRBD1	NA	TRBJ1-6
TGTGCCAGCAGTGAAGAGCTGGGCGGGGGGGCCAGTCATACGCAGTATTTT	CASSEELGGGASHTQYF	TRBV2	TRBD2	NA	TRBJ2-3
TGTGCCAGCAGCCGCGACCCGACTAGCGGGCTTGCGCAGTATTTT	CASSRDPTSGLAQYF	TRBV6-5	TRBD2	NA	TRBJ2-3
TGTGCCAGCAGTTACAGCGGGGGGGCTGCCTACGAGCAGTACTTC	CASSYSGGAAYEQYF	TRBV6-6	TRBD2	NA	TRBJ2-7
TGTGCCAGCAGTGAAATTTTACAGATCATTAACTCTGGAAACACCATATATTTT	CASSEILQIINSGNTIYF	TRBV6-1	NA	few	TRBJ1-3
TGTGCCAGCAGCTTATTTAGTTTAATCGACACTGAAGCTTTCTTT	CASSLFSLIDTEAFF	TRBV7-8	NA	NA	TRBJ1-1
TGCGCCAGCAGCCTCAACCTTTCAACGAGGCATGGCTACACCTTC	CASSLNLSTRHGYTF	TRBV4-1	NA	few	TRBJ1-2
TGTGCCAGCTCACAAACAGGGGGCACTGAAGCTTTCTTT	CASSQTGGTEAFF	TRBV18	TRBD1	few	TRBJ1-1
TGTGCCAGCAGCCTTCCGGGACAGGTGACCTACAATGAGCAGTTCTTC	CASSLPGQVTYNEQFF	TRBV5-4	TRBD1	NA	TRBJ2-1
TGTGCCAGCAGCTTAGCGCTCCGGGACAGCCAAGAGACCCAGTACTTC	CASSLALRDSQETQYF	TRBV5-4	TRBD1	NA	TRBJ2-5